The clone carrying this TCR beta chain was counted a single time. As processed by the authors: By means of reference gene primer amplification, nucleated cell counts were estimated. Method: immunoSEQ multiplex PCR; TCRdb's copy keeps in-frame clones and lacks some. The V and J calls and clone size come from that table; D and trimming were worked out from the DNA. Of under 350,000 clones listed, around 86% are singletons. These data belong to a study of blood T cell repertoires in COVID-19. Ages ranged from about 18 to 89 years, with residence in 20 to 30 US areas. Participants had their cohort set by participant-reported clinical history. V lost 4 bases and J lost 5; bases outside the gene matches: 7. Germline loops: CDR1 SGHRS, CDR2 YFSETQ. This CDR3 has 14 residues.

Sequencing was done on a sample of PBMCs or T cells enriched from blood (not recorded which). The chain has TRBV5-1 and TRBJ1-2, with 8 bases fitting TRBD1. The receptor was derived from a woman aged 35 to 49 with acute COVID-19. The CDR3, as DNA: TGCGCCAGCAGCGGAGGACAGGGTGGATATGGCTACACCTTC. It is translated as CASSGGQGGYGYTF.